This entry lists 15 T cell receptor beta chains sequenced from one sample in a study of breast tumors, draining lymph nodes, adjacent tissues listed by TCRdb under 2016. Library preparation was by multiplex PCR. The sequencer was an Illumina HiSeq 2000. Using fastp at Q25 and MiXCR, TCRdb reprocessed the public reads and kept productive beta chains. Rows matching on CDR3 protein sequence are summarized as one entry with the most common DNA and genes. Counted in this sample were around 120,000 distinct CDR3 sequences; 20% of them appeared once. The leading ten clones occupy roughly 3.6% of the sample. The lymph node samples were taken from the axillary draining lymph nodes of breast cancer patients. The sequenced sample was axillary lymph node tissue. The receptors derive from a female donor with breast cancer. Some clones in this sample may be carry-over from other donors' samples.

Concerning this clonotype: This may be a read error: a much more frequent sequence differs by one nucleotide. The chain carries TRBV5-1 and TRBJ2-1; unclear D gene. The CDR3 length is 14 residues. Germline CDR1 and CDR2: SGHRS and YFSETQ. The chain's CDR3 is CASSPREGYDEQFF. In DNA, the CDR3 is TGCGCCAGCAGCCCTAGAGAAGGCTACGATGAGCAGTTCTTC.

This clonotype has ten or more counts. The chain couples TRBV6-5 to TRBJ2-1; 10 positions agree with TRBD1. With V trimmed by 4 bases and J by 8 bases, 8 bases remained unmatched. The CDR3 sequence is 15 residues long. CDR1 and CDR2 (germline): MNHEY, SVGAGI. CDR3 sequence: CASSLGTGEMDEQFF. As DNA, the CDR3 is TGTGCCAGCAGTTTGGGGACAGGGGAGATGGATGAGCAGTTCTTC.

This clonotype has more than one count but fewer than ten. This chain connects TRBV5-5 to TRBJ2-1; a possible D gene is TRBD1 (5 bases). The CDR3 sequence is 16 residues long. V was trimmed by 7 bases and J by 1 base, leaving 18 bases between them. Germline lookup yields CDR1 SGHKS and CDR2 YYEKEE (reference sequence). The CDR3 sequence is CASEGATDFSYNEQFF. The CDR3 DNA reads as TGTGCCAGCGAAGGGGCGACGGATTTTTCCTACAATGAGCAGTTCTTC.

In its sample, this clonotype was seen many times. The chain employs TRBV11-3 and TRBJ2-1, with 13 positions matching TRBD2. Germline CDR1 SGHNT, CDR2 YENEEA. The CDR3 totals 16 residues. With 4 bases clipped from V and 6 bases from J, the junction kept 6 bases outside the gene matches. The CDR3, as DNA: TGTGCCAGCAGCTCTCAGACTAGCGGGGGGACCAATGAGCAGTTCTTC. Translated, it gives CASSSQTSGGTNEQFF.

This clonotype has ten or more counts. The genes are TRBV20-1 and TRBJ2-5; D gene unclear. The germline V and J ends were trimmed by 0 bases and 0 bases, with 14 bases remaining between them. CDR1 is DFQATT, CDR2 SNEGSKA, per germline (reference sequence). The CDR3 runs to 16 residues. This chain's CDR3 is CSARDGKHKYQETQYF. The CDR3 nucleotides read TGCAGTGCTAGAGATGGGAAGCATAAGTACCAAGAGACCCAGTACTTC.

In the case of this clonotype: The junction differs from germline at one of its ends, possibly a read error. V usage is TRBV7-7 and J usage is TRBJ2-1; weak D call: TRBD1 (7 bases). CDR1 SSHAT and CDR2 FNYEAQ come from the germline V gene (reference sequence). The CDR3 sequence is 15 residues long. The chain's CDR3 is CASSLRGAHYNEQFF. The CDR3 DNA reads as TGTGCTAGCAGTCTCAGGGGGGCCCACTACAATGAGCAGTTCTTC.

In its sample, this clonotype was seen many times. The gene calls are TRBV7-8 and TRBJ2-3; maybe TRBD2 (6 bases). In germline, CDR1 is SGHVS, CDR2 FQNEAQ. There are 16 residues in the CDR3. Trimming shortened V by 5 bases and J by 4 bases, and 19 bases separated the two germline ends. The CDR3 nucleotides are TGTGCCAGCAGCCGTTTGGCGGGGCCTGTGGCAGATACGCAGTATTTT. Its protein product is CASSRLAGPVADTQYF.

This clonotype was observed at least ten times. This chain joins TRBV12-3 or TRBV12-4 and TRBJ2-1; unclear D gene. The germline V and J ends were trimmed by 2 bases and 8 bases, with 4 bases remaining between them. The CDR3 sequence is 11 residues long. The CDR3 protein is CASSLSHEQFF. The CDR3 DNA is TGTGCCAGCAGTTTATCACATGAGCAGTTCTTC.

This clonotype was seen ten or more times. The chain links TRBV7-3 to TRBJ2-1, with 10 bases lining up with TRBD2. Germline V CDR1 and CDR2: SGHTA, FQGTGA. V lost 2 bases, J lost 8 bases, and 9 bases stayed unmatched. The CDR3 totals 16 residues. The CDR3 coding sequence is TGTGCCAGCAGCTTACAGCCTAGCGGGGGAAGTGATGAGCAGTTCTTC. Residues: CASSLQPSGGSDEQFF.

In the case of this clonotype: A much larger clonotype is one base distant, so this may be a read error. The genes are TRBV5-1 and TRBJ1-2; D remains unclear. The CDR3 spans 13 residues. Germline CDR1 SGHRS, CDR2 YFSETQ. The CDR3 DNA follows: TGCGCCAGCAGCTCCAGTTCCTACTATGGCTGCACCTTC. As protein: CASSSSSYYGCTF.

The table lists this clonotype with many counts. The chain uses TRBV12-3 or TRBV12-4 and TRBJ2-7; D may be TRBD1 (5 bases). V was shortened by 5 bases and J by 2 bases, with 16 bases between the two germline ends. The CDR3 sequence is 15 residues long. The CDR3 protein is CASSIRQYRTYEQYF. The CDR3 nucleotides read TGTGCCAGCAGTATCAGACAGTACCGAACCTACGAGCAGTACTTC.

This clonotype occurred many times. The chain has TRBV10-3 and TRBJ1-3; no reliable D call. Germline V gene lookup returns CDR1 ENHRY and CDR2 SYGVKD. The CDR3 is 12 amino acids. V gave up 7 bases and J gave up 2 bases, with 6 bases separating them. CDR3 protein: CAITDPGNTIYF. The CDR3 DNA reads TGTGCCATCACCGACCCTGGAAACACCATATATTTT.

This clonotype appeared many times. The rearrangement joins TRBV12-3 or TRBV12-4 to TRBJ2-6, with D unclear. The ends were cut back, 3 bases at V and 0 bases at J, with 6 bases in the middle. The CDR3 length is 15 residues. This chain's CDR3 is CASSFSDSGANVLTF. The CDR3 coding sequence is TGTGCCAGCAGTTTCTCGGACTCTGGGGCCAACGTCCTGACTTTC.

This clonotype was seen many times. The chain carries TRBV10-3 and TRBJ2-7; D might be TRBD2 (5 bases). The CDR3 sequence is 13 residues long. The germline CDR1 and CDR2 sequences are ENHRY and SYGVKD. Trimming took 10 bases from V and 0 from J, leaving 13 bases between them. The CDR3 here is CATRTPSSYEQYF. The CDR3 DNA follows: TGTGCCACCCGGACTCCGAGCTCCTACGAGCAGTACTTC.

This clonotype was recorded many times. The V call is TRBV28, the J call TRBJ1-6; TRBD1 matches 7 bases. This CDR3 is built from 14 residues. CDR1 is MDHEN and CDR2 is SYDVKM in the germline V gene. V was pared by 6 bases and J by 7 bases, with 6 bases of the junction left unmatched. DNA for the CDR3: TGTGCCAGCAGGGACTCAGGGGGAAATTCACCCCTCCACTTT. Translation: CASRDSGGNSPLHF.